The present T cell receptor beta chain was sequenced within a study of PD-1 blockade in mismatch repair-deficient tumors. Looking at the study overall: Enrolled about 2012-2016, patients had progressing, pretreated mismatch repair-deficient cancers of about a dozen types.

TCRs were sequenced from a few patients responding to pembrolizumab. Profiling relied on immunoSEQ multiplex PCR, and the TCRdb table lists in-frame clones only, not all of them. This table has tens of thousands of clones, roughly 80% appearing once. Germline V gene data show CDR1 as SGHAT and CDR2 as FQNNGV. The CDR3 has 14 residues. Trimming left V 0 bases short and J 9 bases short, with 12 bases between. Study conclusions and caveats: Tumor-resident clones, often absent from pretreatment blood, expanded after pembrolizumab and then contracted.

Details on this clone: Its antigen is unknown.

The source material was peripheral blood, sampled 12 weeks after starting pembrolizumab. The TCR originated in an adult with mismatch repair-deficient cancer. This chain connects TRBV11-2 to TRBJ2-1; possibly TRBD2 for D (6 bases). The CDR3 sequence is CASSLEAYGGEQFF. The DNA for the CDR3 is TGTGCCAGCAGCTTAGAAGCTTACGGGGGTGAGCAGTTCTTC.